This is a list of T cell receptor beta chains from one sample in a study of cytomegalovirus exposure and HLA in healthy donors. Assay used: immunoSEQ multiplex PCR; TCRdb lists only in-frame clones, some missing. The sample holds about 150,000 clones, roughly 78% seen once. Material: PBMCs. These receptors originate from a man aged 45 to 65 in good health and CMV-seropositive. Both conserved end residues are part of each CDR3. D genes are given only for firm matches. Part of the rows lack a size; the others show once, few, many or a class for expanded clones.

TRBV6-5	12	TRBJ1-2	.	.	TGTGCCACCGCGAAAGCCGTCTATGGCTACACCTTC	CATAKAVYGYTF
TRBV28	14	TRBJ2-2	.	TRBD1	TGTGCCAGCAGTATCAACAGGGGCGCCGGGGAGCTGTTTTTT	CASSINRGAGELFF
TRBV18	14	TRBJ1-2	.	.	TGTGCCAGCTCACCACTGGGTAGGGGCGATGGCTACACCTTC	CASSPLGRGDGYTF
TRBV11-2	11	TRBJ2-1	.	.	TGTGCCAGCAGCTTATCTAATGAGCAGTTCTTC	CASSLSNEQFF
TRBV10-2	12	TRBJ2-3	once	.	TGCGCCAGCAGCGGGACTTCCCATACGCAGTATTTT	CASSGTSHTQYF
TRBV19	14	TRBJ2-5	.	TRBD2	TGTGCCAGTAGTAAAACTAGCGTTTCAGAGACCCAGTACTTC	CASSKTSVSETQYF
TRBV5-4	18	TRBJ2-7	.	TRBD2	TGTGCCAGCAGCGGTGGGAGGACTAGCGGGACAATCTCCTACGAGCAGTACTTC	CASSGGRTSGTISYEQYF
TRBV5-4	14	TRBJ2-7	.	.	TGTGCCAGCAGCCCCCCGGGACATTCCTACGAGCAGTACTTC	CASSPPGHSYEQYF
TRBV7-6	16	TRBJ2-1	.	.	TGTGCCAGCAGCTTAGCTAGCTCGACCCGCTACAATGAGCAGTTCTTC	CASSLASSTRYNEQFF
TRBV12-1	16	TRBJ2-3	.	.	TGTGCCAGCAGCTTTACAGCGGGGGCTGACACAGATACGCAGTATTTT	CASSFTAGADTDTQYF
TRBV4-3	17	TRBJ1-1	few	.	TGCGCCAGCAGCCAGGCCGCGCGTTCCGACTCTAACACTGAAGCTTTCTTT	CASSQAARSDSNTEAFF
TRBV29-1	14	TRBJ2-5	.	TRBD1	TGCAGCGTTGCCGGACAGGGGGCGGCAGAGACCCAGTACTTC	CSVAGQGAAETQYF
TRBV6-5	13	TRBJ1-2	.	TRBD1	TGTGCCAGCAAACGGACAGGGGGCTATGGCTACACCTTC	CASKRTGGYGYTF
TRBV7-9	11	TRBJ1-1	.	.	TGTTCCAGCAGCCTACTAACTGAAGCTTTCTTT	CSSSLLTEAFF
TRBV7-2	16	TRBJ2-2	.	TRBD1	TGTGCCAGCAGCCCTACAGGGGGCAGGAACACCGGGGAGCTGTTTTTT	CASSPTGGRNTGELFF
TRBV10-2	18	TRBJ1-5	.	.	TGCGCCAGCAGTGAAGGCAGGGAAGTCGGCCGGCGCAATCAGCCCCAGCATTTT	CASSEGREVGRRNQPQHF
TRBV27	15	TRBJ2-1	.	.	TGTGCCAGCAGTCCTCCGGTACAGGGTGTTCGTGAGCAGTTCTTC	CASSPPVQGVREQFF
TRBV7-8	14	TRBJ2-7	.	.	TGTGCCAGCACCCAGGACAGTCATACCTACGAGCAGTACTTC	CASTQDSHTYEQYF
TRBV11-2	13	TRBJ2-4	.	.	TGTGCCAGCAGCCCCCGCCCCGGGGTCATTCAGTACTTC	CASSPRPGVIQYF
TRBV7-9	12	TRBJ2-3	.	.	TGTGCCAGCTCTCAGGGCACAGATACGCAGTATTTT	CASSQGTDTQYF
TRBV5-6	14	TRBJ1-1	few	.	TGTGCCAGCAGCGACCAGGTGGGGAACACTGAAGCTTTCTTT	CASSDQVGNTEAFF
TRBV6-5	13	TRBJ1-5	.	TRBD1	TGTGCCAGCAGTACAGGGGTCAATCAGCCCCAGCATTTT	CASSTGVNQPQHF
TRBV2	13	TRBJ1-2	.	.	TGTGCCAGCAGCGCTTGGTCCGCGAGCGGCTACACCTTC	CASSAWSASGYTF
TRBV5-1	16	TRBJ2-3	.	TRBD2	TGCGCCAGCAGCTCGGAGCGGGGGGCCCTCACAGATACGCAGTATTTT	CASSSERGALTDTQYF
TRBV7-2	14	TRBJ1-1	.	.	TGTGCCAGCAGCTTAGTGGGGCCGAGCACTGAAGCTTTCTTT	CASSLVGPSTEAFF
TRBV6-5	16	TRBJ1-4	few	.	TGTGCCAGCAGTTACTCCTTCGGGATGGCTAATGAAAAACTGTTTTTT	CASSYSFGMANEKLFF
TRBV5-8	15	TRBJ1-4	.	.	TGTGCCAGCACCCCCCGGCAGAGGGAAGGTGAAAAACTGTTTTTT	CASTPRQREGEKLFF
TRBV19	14	TRBJ2-2	.	TRBD1	TGTGCCAGTAGAACAGGGGGCTGGGGCGGGGAGCTGTTTTTT	CASRTGGWGGELFF
TRBV10-2	18	TRBJ2-7	.	TRBD2	TGCGCCAGCGGCCCGACTTCTTTGGCTAGCGGGGAAACCTACGAGCAGTACTTC	CASGPTSLASGETYEQYF
TRBV7-9	13	TRBJ1-1	.	.	TGTGCCAGCAGCCGACAGCTTTCGGGTGAAGCTTTCTTT	CASSRQLSGEAFF
TRBV6-5	14	TRBJ1-6	.	.	TGTGCCAGCGGGGCCTGGACAGATAATTCACCCCTCCACTTT	CASGAWTDNSPLHF
TRBV7-6	13	TRBJ2-2	.	.	TGTGCCAGCAGCGCGGGGAACACCGGGGAGCTGTTTTTT	CASSAGNTGELFF
TRBV11-3	12	TRBJ2-7	.	.	TGTGCCAGCAGCTTAGATCGGGACGAGCAGTACTTC	CASSLDRDEQYF
TRBV2	16	TRBJ1-5	.	TRBD1	TGTGCCAGCAGTGGGAGGGGGCCTTGGGGCAATCAGCCCCAGCATTTT	CASSGRGPWGNQPQHF
TRBV5-1	15	TRBJ2-1	few	.	TGCGCCAGCAGCTTGGTCGGGGAAACCTACAATGAGCAGTTCTTC	CASSLVGETYNEQFF
TRBV18	13	TRBJ2-7	.	.	TGTGCCAGCTCACCAGGCACAGACTACGAGCAGTACTTC	CASSPGTDYEQYF
TRBV6-1	12	TRBJ2-5	once	.	TGTGCCAGCAGTGAGTGGGCTGAGACCCAGTACTTC	CASSEWAETQYF
TRBV5-1	13	TRBJ1-4	.	.	TGCGCCAGCAGGGAGTCGCCTAATGAAAAACTGTTTTTT	CASRESPNEKLFF
TRBV28	14	TRBJ2-7	.	TRBD2	TGTGCCAGCAGTTTTCCCGGGACTACCTACGAGCAGTACTTC	CASSFPGTTYEQYF
TRBV6-1	14	TRBJ2-7	.	TRBD1	TGTGCCAGCAGTTGGGACAGGGGTGCCTACGAGCAGTACTTC	CASSWDRGAYEQYF